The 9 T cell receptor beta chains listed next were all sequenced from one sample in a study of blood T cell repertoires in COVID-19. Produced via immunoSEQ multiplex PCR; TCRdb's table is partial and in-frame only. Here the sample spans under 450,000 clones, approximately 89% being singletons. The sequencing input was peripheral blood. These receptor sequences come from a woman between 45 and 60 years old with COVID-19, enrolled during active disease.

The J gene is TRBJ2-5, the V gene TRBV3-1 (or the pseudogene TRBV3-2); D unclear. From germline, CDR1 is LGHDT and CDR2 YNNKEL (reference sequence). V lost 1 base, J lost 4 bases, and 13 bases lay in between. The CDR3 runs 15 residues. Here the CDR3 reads CASSQVGRSGETQYF. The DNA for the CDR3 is TGTGCCAGCAGCCAAGTCGGTAGAAGTGGAGAGACCCAGTACTTC.

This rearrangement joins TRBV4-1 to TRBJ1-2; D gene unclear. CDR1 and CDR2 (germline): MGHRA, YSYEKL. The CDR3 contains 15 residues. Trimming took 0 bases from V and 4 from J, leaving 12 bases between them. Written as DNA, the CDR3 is TGCGCCAGCAGCCAAGATTCGGGAGCCGGCTATGGCTACACCTTC. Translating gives CASSQDSGAGYGYTF.

CDR3 sequence reads: CSVVEGGGLVGEAFF. The CDR3 DNA reads TGCAGCGTTGTGGAAGGGGGGGGTTTGGTTGGAGAAGCTTTCTTT. V usage is TRBV29-1 and J usage is TRBJ1-1, with D tentatively TRBD1 (6 bases). Trimming shortened V by 4 bases and J by 8 bases, and 23 bases separated the two germline ends. Germline CDR1 SQVTM, CDR2 ANQGSEA. The CDR3 extends over 15 amino acids.

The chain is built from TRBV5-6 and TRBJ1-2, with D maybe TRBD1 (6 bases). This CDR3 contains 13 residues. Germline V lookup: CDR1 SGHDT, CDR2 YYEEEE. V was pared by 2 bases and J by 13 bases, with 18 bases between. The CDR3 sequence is CASSFGPQGAFTF. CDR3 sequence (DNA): TGTGCCAGCAGCTTTGGGCCACAGGGTGCATTCACCTTC.

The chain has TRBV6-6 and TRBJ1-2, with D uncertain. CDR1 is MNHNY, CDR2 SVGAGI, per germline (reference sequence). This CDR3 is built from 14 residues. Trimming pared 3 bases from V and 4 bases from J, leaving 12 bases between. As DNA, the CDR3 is TGTGCCAGCAGTTATGGTGCGGGCGGCTATGGCTACACCTTC. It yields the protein CASSYGAGGYGYTF.

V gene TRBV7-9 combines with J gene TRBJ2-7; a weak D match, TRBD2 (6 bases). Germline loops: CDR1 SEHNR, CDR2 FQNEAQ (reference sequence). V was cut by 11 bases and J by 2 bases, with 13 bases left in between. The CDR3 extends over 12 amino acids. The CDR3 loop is CAVTTGAYEQYF. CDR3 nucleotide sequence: TGTGCCGTCACCACGGGGGCCTACGAGCAGTACTTC.

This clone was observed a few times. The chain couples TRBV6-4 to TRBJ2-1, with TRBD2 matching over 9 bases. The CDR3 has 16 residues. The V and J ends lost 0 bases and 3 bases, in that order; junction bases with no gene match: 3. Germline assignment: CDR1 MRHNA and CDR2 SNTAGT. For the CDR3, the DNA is TGTGCCAGCAGTGACTCGACGCGGGGGGGCTACAATGAGCAGTTCTTC. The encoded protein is CASSDSTRGGYNEQFF.

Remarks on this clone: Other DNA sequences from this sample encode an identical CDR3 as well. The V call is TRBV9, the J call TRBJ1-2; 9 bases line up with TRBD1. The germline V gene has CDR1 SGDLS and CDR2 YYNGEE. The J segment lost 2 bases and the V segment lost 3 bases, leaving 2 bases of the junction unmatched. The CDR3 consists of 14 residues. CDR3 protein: CASSATGGNYGYTF. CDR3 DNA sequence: TGTGCCAGCAGCGCTACAGGGGGCAACTATGGCTACACCTTC.

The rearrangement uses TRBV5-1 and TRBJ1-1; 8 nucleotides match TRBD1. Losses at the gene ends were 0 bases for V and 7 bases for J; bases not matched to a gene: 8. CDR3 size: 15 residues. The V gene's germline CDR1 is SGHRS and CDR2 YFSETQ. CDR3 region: CASSLGTGGYYEAFF. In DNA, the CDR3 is TGCGCCAGCAGCTTGGGTACAGGGGGTTATTATGAAGCTTTCTTT.